The sequence of this T cell receptor (beta chain) was determined in a study of blood T cells in healthy people across ages. This clonotype was counted ten times or more. Its antigen is not known. Trimming pared 5 bases from V and 4 bases from J, leaving 13 bases between. CDR1 MGHRA and CDR2 YSYEKL come from the germline V gene. CDR3 length equals 14 residues. Study results and caveats: Diversity estimates drawn from one million T cells were deemed underestimates.

Primed by a sample-barcoded 5' primer and a J-beta primer mix, a second PCR proceeded for about 6 to 11 cycles. TCRdb used MiXCR to reprocess the 5' RACE reads, holding one entry per CDR3 protein. The sample contains fewer than 600,000 distinct CDR3 sequences, about 27% of which appear only once. In addition, the sample was reused for a study of T cells of mothers and their children.

Sequencing was carried out using blood. The chain combines TRBV4-1 with TRBJ2-3; no definite D call. The TCR originated in a boy between 2 and 10 years old in good health. CDR3 sequence: CASSFPLGSDTQYF. The CDR3 region has the DNA TGCGCCAGCAGCTTCCCACTCGGGTCAGATACGCAGTATTTT.